Listed below are T cell receptor beta chains from one sample, sequenced in a study of cytomegalovirus exposure and HLA in healthy donors. Profiling relied on immunoSEQ multiplex PCR, and the TCRdb table lists in-frame clones only, not all of them. Altogether 120,000 or so clones are present, 75% to 85% being singletons, with the ten largest covering under 9.5%. Material: PBMCs. These receptors were obtained from a woman between 50 and 59 years old in good health and CMV-seropositive. The CDR3 runs from the conserved cysteine through the conserved F or W. Each record gives: D gene, clone size, J gene, V gene, CDR3 protein, CDR3 DNA. A D gene is named only where the DNA matches it firmly. Clone size, where shown, is once, few, many, or a class for clones that have expanded.

d_call: -
clone_size: -
j_call: TRBJ1-1
v_call: TRBV28
cdr3_aa: CASSNRGTEAFF
cdr3_nt: TGTGCCAGCAGCAATAGGGGCACTGAAGCTTTCTTT

d_call: TRBD1
clone_size: -
j_call: TRBJ2-7
v_call: TRBV28
cdr3_aa: CASSTNLRDRGVYEQYF
cdr3_nt: TGTGCCAGCAGTACGAACCTAAGGGACAGGGGGGTATACGAGCAGTACTTC

d_call: -
clone_size: -
j_call: TRBJ1-1
v_call: TRBV6-1
cdr3_aa: CASSEGPGRTEAFF
cdr3_nt: TGTGCCAGCAGTGAAGGTCCAGGGAGGACTGAAGCTTTCTTT

d_call: -
clone_size: -
j_call: TRBJ1-1
v_call: TRBV7-2
cdr3_aa: CASSLPQGWHTEAFF
cdr3_nt: TGTGCCAGCAGCTTACCACAGGGTTGGCACACTGAAGCTTTCTTT

d_call: -
clone_size: -
j_call: TRBJ2-3
v_call: TRBV4-3
cdr3_aa: CASSQDMGGRSTDTQYF
cdr3_nt: TGCGCCAGCAGCCAAGATATGGGCGGGCGGAGCACAGATACGCAGTATTTT

d_call: TRBD1
clone_size: -
j_call: TRBJ1-1
v_call: TRBV4-1
cdr3_aa: CASSPHGTGNTEAFF
cdr3_nt: TGCGCCAGCAGCCCGCACGGGACAGGGAACACTGAAGCTTTCTTT

d_call: TRBD2
clone_size: -
j_call: TRBJ2-1
v_call: TRBV6-5
cdr3_aa: CASSTLAGGYNEQFF
cdr3_nt: TGTGCCAGCAGTACACTAGCGGGAGGTTACAATGAGCAGTTCTTC

d_call: -
clone_size: -
j_call: TRBJ1-1
v_call: TRBV2
cdr3_aa: CASIYDRNTEAFF
cdr3_nt: TGTGCCAGCATTTATGACAGAAACACTGAAGCTTTCTTT

d_call: TRBD1
clone_size: -
j_call: TRBJ1-2
v_call: TRBV5-6
cdr3_aa: CASSGGRTGDNYGYTF
cdr3_nt: TGTGCCAGCAGCGGGGGGCGGACAGGGGATAACTATGGCTACACCTTC

d_call: TRBD2
clone_size: -
j_call: TRBJ2-1
v_call: TRBV5-1
cdr3_aa: CASSTLLAGDVDEQFF
cdr3_nt: TGCGCCAGCAGCACCTTACTAGCGGGAGATGTGGATGAGCAGTTCTTC

d_call: TRBD1
clone_size: -
j_call: TRBJ1-6
v_call: TRBV19
cdr3_aa: CASKRQGILNPLHF
cdr3_nt: TGTGCCAGCAAGCGACAGGGAATTCTAAACCCCCTCCACTTT

d_call: -
clone_size: once
j_call: TRBJ2-1
v_call: TRBV9
cdr3_aa: CASSVAGDNEQFF
cdr3_nt: TGTGCCAGCAGCGTAGCGGGGGACAATGAGCAGTTCTTC

d_call: TRBD1
clone_size: -
j_call: TRBJ1-6
v_call: TRBV4-3
cdr3_aa: CASSDGRGRRNSPLHF
cdr3_nt: TGCGCCAGCAGTGACGGCAGGGGGCGGAGAAATTCACCCCTCCACTTT

d_call: TRBD2
clone_size: -
j_call: TRBJ2-1
v_call: TRBV11-2
cdr3_aa: CASSPSGSPSYNEQFF
cdr3_nt: TGTGCCAGCAGCCCTAGCGGGAGTCCTTCCTACAATGAGCAGTTCTTC

d_call: TRBD2
clone_size: once
j_call: TRBJ2-1
v_call: TRBV19
cdr3_aa: CASSILAGGPVDEQFF
cdr3_nt: TGTGCCAGTAGTATTCTAGCGGGAGGGCCGGTGGATGAGCAGTTCTTC

d_call: -
clone_size: -
j_call: TRBJ2-7
v_call: TRBV2
cdr3_aa: CASSEARLAHEQYF
cdr3_nt: TGTGCCAGCAGTGAAGCTCGGCTAGCCCACGAGCAGTACTTC

d_call: TRBD1
clone_size: -
j_call: TRBJ1-1
v_call: TRBV9
cdr3_aa: CASSGRGQSNTEAFF
cdr3_nt: TGTGCCAGCAGCGGTCGGGGACAGTCGAACACTGAAGCTTTCTTT

d_call: -
clone_size: -
j_call: TRBJ2-7
v_call: TRBV29-1
cdr3_aa: CSVVGIGGRFSYEQYF
cdr3_nt: TGCAGCGTGGTAGGAATCGGGGGGCGATTTTCCTACGAGCAGTACTTC

d_call: -
clone_size: -
j_call: TRBJ2-1
v_call: TRBV19
cdr3_aa: CASSTRQLYNEQFF
cdr3_nt: TGTGCCAGTAGCACGAGACAGCTCTACAATGAGCAGTTCTTC

d_call: -
clone_size: -
j_call: TRBJ1-2
v_call: TRBV6-1
cdr3_aa: CASSALSGGYGYTF
cdr3_nt: TGTGCCAGCAGTGCCCTTTCGGGGGGCTATGGCTACACCTTC

d_call: TRBD2
clone_size: -
j_call: TRBJ2-2
v_call: TRBV27
cdr3_aa: CASSLWGGGGTGELFF
cdr3_nt: TGTGCCAGCAGTTTATGGGGCGGGGGAGGCACCGGGGAGCTGTTTTTT

d_call: -
clone_size: -
j_call: TRBJ2-3
v_call: TRBV5-5
cdr3_aa: CASSSTSTGTNTQYF
cdr3_nt: TGTGCCAGCAGCAGTACCTCAACAGGGACAAATACGCAGTATTTT

d_call: TRBD2
clone_size: few
j_call: TRBJ2-5
v_call: TRBV7-9
cdr3_aa: CASSLAPRGDTWTQYF
cdr3_nt: TGTGCCAGCAGCTTAGCGCCCCGGGGGGATACATGGACCCAGTACTTC